Listed below are T cell receptor beta chains from one sample, sequenced in a study of cytomegalovirus exposure and HLA in healthy donors. Clones were sequenced by immunoSEQ multiplex PCR, and TCRdb holds only the in-frame ones, with some missing. The repertoire includes 180,000 or so clones, 80% of them detected once, and approximately 2% sits in the top ten. The specimen was PBMCs. These receptors originate from a woman between 25 and 40 years old in good health and CMV-seronegative. CDR3s include the opening cysteine and the closing phenylalanine or tryptophan. D genes are given only for firm matches. Some rows mark clone size as missing; the rest say once, few, many or name a class of expanded clone.

>TRBJ1-6|-|TRBV18|TRBD1
TGTGCCAGCTCACCTACCGGGACAGGGACTTCACCCCTCCACTTT
CASSPTGTGTSPLHF
>TRBJ1-1|-|TRBV7-9|-
TGTTCCAGCAGCTTCCCTCTGGGGCTAGCTTTCTTT
CSSSFPLGLAFF
>TRBJ2-7|-|TRBV7-6|TRBD2
TGTGCCAGCAGCCGGACTAGCGGCAACGAGCAGTACTTC
CASSRTSGNEQYF
>TRBJ2-3|-|TRBV9|TRBD2
TGTGCCAGCAGTCAAAACCTACTAGCGGGGGGGCCTGACACGCAGTATTTT
CASSQNLLAGGPDTQYF
>TRBJ2-1|-|TRBV6-4|-
TGTGCCAGCAGTGACTCGCCAGAGGAGGAGCAGTTCTTC
CASSDSPEEEQFF
>TRBJ1-1|once|TRBV10-3|TRBD1
TGTGCCATCAGTGGAAGGACAGGGGAAAACACTGAAGCTTTCTTT
CAISGRTGENTEAFF
>TRBJ2-7|-|TRBV5-1|TRBD1
TGCGCCAGCAGCGTGGGGACAGGGCCCACCTACGAGCAGTACTTC
CASSVGTGPTYEQYF
>TRBJ2-1|-|TRBV5-1|-
TGCGCCAGCAGCCAGCAGGGGAGTTACTACAATGAGCAGTTCTTC
CASSQQGSYYNEQFF
>TRBJ1-3|-|TRBV27|TRBD1
TGTGCCAGCAGTAGGACAGGGGGCCTTGGAAACACCATATATTTT
CASSRTGGLGNTIYF
>TRBJ2-5|-|TRBV4-2|TRBD1
TGTGCCAGCAGCCAAACCGGGACAGGGGGTCAAGTGTACCAAGAGACCCAGTACTTC
CASSQTGTGGQVYQETQYF
>TRBJ1-4|-|TRBV19|TRBD1
TGTGCCAGTAGTACAACAGGGGAAATTGAAAAACTGTTTTTT
CASSTTGEIEKLFF
>TRBJ1-6|-|TRBV5-1|TRBD1
TGCGCCAGCAGCGAAAGGACAGGTGGGAATTCACCCCTCCACTTT
CASSERTGGNSPLHF
>TRBJ1-3|-|TRBV9|-
TGTGCCAGCAGCGTCAGGGGAACGGAAGGAAACACCATATATTTT
CASSVRGTEGNTIYF
>TRBJ2-7|-|TRBV13|-
TGTGCCAGCAGCTTAGGCGTCGGTTCCTACGAGCAGTACTTC
CASSLGVGSYEQYF
>TRBJ2-5|-|TRBV7-7|TRBD2
TGTGCCAGCAGCTCAAGCGGGGGGGCCGGGACCCAGTACTTC
CASSSSGGAGTQYF
>TRBJ2-7|-|TRBV15|TRBD1
TGTGCCACCAGCTTGACAGGGGGCTACGAGCAGTACTTC
CATSLTGGYEQYF
>TRBJ2-3|-|TRBV27|TRBD2
TGTGCCAGCAGTTTTGGAGCGGGGTCTTTCACAGATACGCAGTATTTT
CASSFGAGSFTDTQYF
>TRBJ2-1|-|TRBV10-3|TRBD2
TGTGCCATCAGCGATAGCGGGGGATACTACAATGAGCAGTTCTTC
CAISDSGGYYNEQFF
>TRBJ2-7|-|TRBV4-3|TRBD2
TGCGCCAGCAGCCTCGGGGGGGCCACCGCCGAGCAGTACTTC
CASSLGGATAEQYF
>TRBJ2-1|-|TRBV29-1|TRBD1
TGCAGCGTTGATGGGACAGGGTTGAGGGCCTACAATGAGCAGTTCTTC
CSVDGTGLRAYNEQFF
>TRBJ1-5|few|TRBV6-6|TRBD1
TGTGCCAGCTCAGGACAGGGCCGCAATCAGCCCCAGCATTTT
CASSGQGRNQPQHF
>TRBJ1-1|-|TRBV9|TRBD1
TGTGCCAGCAGCCCTTGGACAGGGAACACTGAAGCTTTCTTT
CASSPWTGNTEAFF
>TRBJ2-5|-|TRBV7-9|TRBD1
TGTGCCAGCAGCTTAGACGGGACAGGGTCTCAGACCCAGTACTTC
CASSLDGTGSQTQYF
>TRBJ1-4|-|TRBV6-5|-
TGTGCCAGCAGCCCTGGGCAGGGTAATGAAAAACTGTTTTTT
CASSPGQGNEKLFF
>TRBJ2-5|-|TRBV7-2|-
TGTGCCAGCAGCTTGCGGGTAGGGGGGGGGCGCGGGACCCAGTACTTC
CASSLRVGGGRGTQYF
>TRBJ2-7|-|TRBV5-1|-
TGCGCCAGCAGCTTGGTCTCCAGCTACGAGCAGTACTTC
CASSLVSSYEQYF
>TRBJ1-1|-|TRBV9|-
TGTGCCAGCAGCGTAGGAGAAGGCAGGGGGAACACTGAAGCTTTCTTT
CASSVGEGRGNTEAFF
>TRBJ1-2|-|TRBV5-1|TRBD1
TGCGCCAGCAGACAACCTTCCGGGACAGGGGGCGGCTATGGCTACACCTTC
CASRQPSGTGGGYGYTF
>TRBJ1-1|-|TRBV6-4|-
TGTGCCAGCAGTGACTCAAGAGACGGTCCCTCGGGGGCTTTCTTT
CASSDSRDGPSGAFF
>TRBJ1-6|-|TRBV19|-
TGTGCCAGTAGTATAGGGGCAGTACCCTATAATTCACCCCTCCACTTT
CASSIGAVPYNSPLHF
>TRBJ1-1|once|TRBV4-3|-
TGCGCCAGCAGCCAAGACAAGAACACTGAAGCTTTCTTT
CASSQDKNTEAFF
>TRBJ2-2|-|TRBV25-1|-
TGTGCCAGCAAGCCACAGGGCGACACCGGGGAGCTGTTTTTT
CASKPQGDTGELFF